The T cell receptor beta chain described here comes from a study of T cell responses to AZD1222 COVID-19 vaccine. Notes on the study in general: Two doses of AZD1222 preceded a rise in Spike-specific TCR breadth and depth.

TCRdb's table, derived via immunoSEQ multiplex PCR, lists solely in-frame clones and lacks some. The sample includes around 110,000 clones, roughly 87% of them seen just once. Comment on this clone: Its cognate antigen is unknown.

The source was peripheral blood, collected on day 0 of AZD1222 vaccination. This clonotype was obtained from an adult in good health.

The CDR3 here is CASSDRLAGSDEQFF. DNA for the CDR3: TGTGCCAGCAGTGACAGGCTAGCGGGGTCCGATGAGCAGTTCTTC. The rearrangement links TRBV6-4 to TRBJ2-1; the match to TRBD2 covers 9 bases. The CDR3 has 15 amino acids. From germline, CDR1 is MRHNA and CDR2 SNTAGT. With V trimmed by 2 bases and J by 8 bases, 7 bases remained unmatched.